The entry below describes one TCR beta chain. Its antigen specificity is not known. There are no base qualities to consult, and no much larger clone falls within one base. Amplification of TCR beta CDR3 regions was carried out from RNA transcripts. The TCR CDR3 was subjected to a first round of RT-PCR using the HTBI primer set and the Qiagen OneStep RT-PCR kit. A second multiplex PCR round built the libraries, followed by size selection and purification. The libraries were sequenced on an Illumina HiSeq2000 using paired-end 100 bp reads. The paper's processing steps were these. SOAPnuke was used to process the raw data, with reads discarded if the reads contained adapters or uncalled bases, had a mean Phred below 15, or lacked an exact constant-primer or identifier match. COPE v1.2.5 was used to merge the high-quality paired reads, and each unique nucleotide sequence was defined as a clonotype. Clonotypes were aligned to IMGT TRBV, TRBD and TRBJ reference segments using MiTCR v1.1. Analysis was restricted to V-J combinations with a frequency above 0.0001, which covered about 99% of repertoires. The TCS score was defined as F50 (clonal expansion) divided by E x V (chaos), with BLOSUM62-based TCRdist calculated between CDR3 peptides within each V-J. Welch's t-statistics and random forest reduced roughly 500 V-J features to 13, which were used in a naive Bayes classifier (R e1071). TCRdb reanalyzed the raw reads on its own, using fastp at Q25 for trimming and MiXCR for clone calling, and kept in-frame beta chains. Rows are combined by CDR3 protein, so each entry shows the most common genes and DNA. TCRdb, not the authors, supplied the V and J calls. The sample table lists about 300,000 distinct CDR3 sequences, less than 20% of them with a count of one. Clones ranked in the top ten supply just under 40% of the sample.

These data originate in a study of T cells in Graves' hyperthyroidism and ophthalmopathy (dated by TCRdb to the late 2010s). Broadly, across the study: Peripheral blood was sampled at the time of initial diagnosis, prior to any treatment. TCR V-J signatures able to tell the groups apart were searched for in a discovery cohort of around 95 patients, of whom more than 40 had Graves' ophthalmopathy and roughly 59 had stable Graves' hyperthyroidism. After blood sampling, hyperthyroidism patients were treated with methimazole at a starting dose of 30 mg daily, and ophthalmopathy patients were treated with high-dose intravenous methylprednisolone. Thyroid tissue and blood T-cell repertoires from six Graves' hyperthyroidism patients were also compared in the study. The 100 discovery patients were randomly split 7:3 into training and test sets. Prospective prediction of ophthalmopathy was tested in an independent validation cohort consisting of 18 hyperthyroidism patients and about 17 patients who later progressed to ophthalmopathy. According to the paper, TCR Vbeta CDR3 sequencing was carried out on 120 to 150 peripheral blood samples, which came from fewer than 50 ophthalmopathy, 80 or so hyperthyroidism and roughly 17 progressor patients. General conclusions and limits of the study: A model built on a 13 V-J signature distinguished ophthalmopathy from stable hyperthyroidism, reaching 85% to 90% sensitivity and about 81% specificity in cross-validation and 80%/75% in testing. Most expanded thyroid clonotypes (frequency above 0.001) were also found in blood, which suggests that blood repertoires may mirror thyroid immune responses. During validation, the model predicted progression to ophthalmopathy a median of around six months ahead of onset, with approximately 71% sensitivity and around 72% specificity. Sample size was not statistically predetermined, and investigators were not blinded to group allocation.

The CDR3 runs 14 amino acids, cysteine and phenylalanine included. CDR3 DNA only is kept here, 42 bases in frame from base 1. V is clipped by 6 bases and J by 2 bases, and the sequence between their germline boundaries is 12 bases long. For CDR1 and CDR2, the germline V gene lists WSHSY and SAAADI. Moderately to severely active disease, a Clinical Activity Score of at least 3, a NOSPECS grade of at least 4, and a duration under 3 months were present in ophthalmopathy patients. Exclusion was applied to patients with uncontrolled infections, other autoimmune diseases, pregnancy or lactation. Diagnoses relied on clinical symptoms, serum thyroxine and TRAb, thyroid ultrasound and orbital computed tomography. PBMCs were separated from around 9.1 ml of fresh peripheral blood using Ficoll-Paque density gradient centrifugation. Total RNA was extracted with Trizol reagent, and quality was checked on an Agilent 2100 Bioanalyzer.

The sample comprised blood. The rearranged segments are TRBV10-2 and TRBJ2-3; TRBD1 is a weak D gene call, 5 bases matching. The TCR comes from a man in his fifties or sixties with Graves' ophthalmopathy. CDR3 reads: CASRRTSTTDTQYF. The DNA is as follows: TGCGCCAGCAGAAGGACAAGTACCACAGATACGCAGTATTTT.